There are many counts of the clone carrying this T cell receptor (beta chain). V lost 2 bases to trimming and J lost 4 bases, with 7 bases between them. This CDR3 spans 13 amino acids. Germline loops: CDR1 MNHEY, CDR2 SMNVEV (reference sequence). The data are from a study of CD8 T cells in ankylosing spondylitis. Via MiXCR, TCRdb re-called the 5' RACE reads, giving one row per CDR3 protein. Among under 200,000 distinct CDR3 sequences listed, over 10% were seen once. This clonotype was obtained from a female donor with ankylosing spondylitis or in good health (not recorded which). Sequencing used blood, either unsorted or a sorted T cell fraction (not recorded which). The rearrangement links TRBV27 to TRBJ2-3; no firm D call. The CDR3 DNA follows: TGTGCCAGCAGTTTAAGCAGGTCAGATACGCAGTATTTT. Its protein product is CASSLSRSDTQYF.